This entry lists 16 T cell receptor beta chains sequenced from one sample in a study of blood T cell dynamics during melanoma immunotherapy. Measured with immunoSEQ multiplex PCR; TCRdb has only the in-frame clones, and not every one. The sample contains 8,500 to 14,000 clones, approximately 89% of which appear only once. Noted time point: week 3, after first cycle of checkpoint inhibitor. The starting material was blood, obtained from a patient treated with checkpoint blockade. Receptors originate from a human donor with melanoma.

The chain couples TRBV27 to TRBJ2-5; no clear D gene. V was trimmed by 3 bases and J by 5 bases, leaving 10 bases between them. The CDR3 is 13 amino acids. CDR1 MNHEY and CDR2 SMNVEV come from the germline V gene (reference sequence). This CDR3 is CASSFRGRETQYF. Written as DNA, the CDR3 is TGTGCCAGCAGTTTCAGAGGACGGGAGACCCAGTACTTC.

This rearrangement joins TRBV18 to TRBJ2-3; possibly TRBD1 for D (5 bases). Looked up from germline, CDR1 is KGHSH and CDR2 is LQKENI. V gave up 3 bases and J gave up 0 bases, with 7 bases separating them. The CDR3 is 14 residues long. DNA for the CDR3: TGTGCCAGCTCACCCGACAGTAGCACAGATACGCAGTATTTT. It is translated as CASSPDSSTDTQYF.

The chain employs TRBV18 and TRBJ2-7; D is possibly TRBD1 (5 bases). V shed 4 bases and J shed 3 bases, with 10 bases lying between them. Germline V gene sequence: CDR1 KGHSH, CDR2 LQKENI. The CDR3 is made up of 13 amino acids. Here the CDR3 reads CASSRGTHYEQYF. As DNA, the CDR3 is TGTGCCAGCTCACGGGGCACCCACTACGAGCAGTACTTC.

This clone has only one observation. The rearrangement uses TRBV10-2 and TRBJ2-7; D is unresolved. The CDR3 runs 16 residues. V was clipped by 0 bases and J by 0 bases, with 12 bases between them. Germline V gene data show CDR1 as WSHSY and CDR2 as SAAADI. CDR3 residues: CASSESIVASSYEQYF. The DNA for the CDR3 is TGCGCCAGCAGTGAGTCTATAGTGGCGAGCTCCTACGAGCAGTACTTC.

V usage is TRBV6-5 and J usage is TRBJ1-5, with 8 bases fitting TRBD1. The V gene's germline CDR1 is MNHEY and CDR2 SVGAGI. The CDR3 is 15 amino acids. The V gene end was trimmed by 6 bases and the J gene end by 1 base; junction bases not matched to a gene: 5. The CDR3 nucleotides read TGTGCCAGCAGCCACAGGACAGGGAGCAATCAGCCCCAGCATTTT. Protein sequence: CASSHRTGSNQPQHF.

The chain joins TRBV9 to TRBJ2-5; D is tentatively TRBD1 or TRBD2 (5 bases each). V was trimmed by 0 bases and J by 5 bases, leaving 11 bases between them. Germline lookup yields CDR1 SGDLS and CDR2 YYNGEE. This CDR3 comprises 14 residues. The CDR3 protein is CASSVGGGRETQYF. The CDR3 DNA is TGTGCCAGCAGCGTAGGGGGCGGGCGGGAGACCCAGTACTTC.

With respect to this clone: One end of the junction does not line up with germline, which may come from a read error. The chain couples TRBV7-2 to TRBJ2-2; a weak D match, TRBD2 (6 bases). Germline CDR1 SGHTA, CDR2 FQGNSA. The CDR3 has 14 residues. The CDR3 nucleotides are TGTGCCAGCAGCGCCCCCGGGCGGTGGGGGGTGCTGTTTTTT. Amino acid sequence: CASSAPGRWGVLFF.

Details on this clone: A junction boundary mismatches the germline segment, possibly from a read error. The V and J genes are TRBV18 and TRBJ2-7; a weak D match, TRBD2 (5 bases). In germline, CDR1 is KGHSH, CDR2 LQKENI. The CDR3 length is 13 residues. The CDR3 reads CASSPPDLAGSPF. The CDR3 DNA is TGTGCCAGCTCACCACCGGACTTAGCCGGCTCCCCTTTC. Based on the CDR3 plus reference TRBV18 and TRBJ2-7, the full variable domain is NAGVMQNPRHLVRRRGQEARLRCSPMKGHSHVYWYRQLPEEGLKFMVYLQKENIIDESGMPKERFSAEFPKEGPSILRIQQVVRGDSAAYFCASSPPDLAGSPFGPGTRLTVT.

The chain combines TRBV5-1 with TRBJ2-2, with D maybe TRBD1 (5 bases). The CDR3 is made up of 14 amino acids. Germline V gives CDR1 SGHRS, CDR2 YFSETQ. Trimming stripped 4 bases from V and 4 bases from J, with 11 bases between. CDR3 DNA sequence: TGCGCCAGCAGCCCGACAGCCAGCACCGGGGAGCTGTTTTTT. Translated, it gives CASSPTASTGELFF.

V is TRBV2 and J is TRBJ2-5; D gene ambiguous. Germline assignment: CDR1 SNHLY and CDR2 FYNNEI. CDR3 size: 14 residues. V shed 4 bases and J shed 4 bases, with 13 bases lying between them. CDR3 region: CASSGQEVPETQYF. In DNA form, the CDR3 reads TGTGCCAGCAGTGGGCAGGAAGTCCCAGAGACCCAGTACTTC.

The rearrangement links TRBV7-6 to TRBJ2-5; 7 bases are shared with TRBD2. The CDR3 totals 16 residues. CDR1 SGHVS and CDR2 FNYEAQ come from the germline V gene. Germline trimming cut 5 bases from V and 5 bases from J; bases unmatched to any gene: 14. CDR3 in amino acids: CASSPPGSGGVETQYF. As DNA, the CDR3 is TGTGCCAGCAGCCCTCCGGGGTCGGGGGGAGTGGAGACCCAGTACTTC. Using reference TRBV7-6 and TRBJ2-5 for the parts outside the CDR3, the full variable domain is GAGVSQSPRYKVTKRGQDVALRCDPISGHVSLYWYRQALGQGPEFLTYFNYEAQQDKSGLPNDRFSAERPEGSISTLTIQRTEQRDSAMYRCASSPPGSGGVETQYFGPGTRLLVL.

The rearrangement links TRBV6-1 to TRBJ2-5; 9 nucleotides agree with TRBD1. CDR3 length equals 15 residues. Losses at the gene ends were 7 bases for V and 2 bases for J; bases not matched to a gene: 8. Germline V gene sequence: CDR1 MNHNS, CDR2 SASEGT. The CDR3 sequence: CASTKGQGRQETQYF. The CDR3 region has the DNA TGTGCCAGCACCAAGGGACAGGGACGACAAGAGACCCAGTACTTC.

This clone was seen a few times. This chain uses TRBV18 with TRBJ2-7; 9 positions agree with TRBD1. Germline CDR1 is KGHSH and CDR2 is LQKENI. The CDR3 consists of 14 residues. V lost 5 bases, J lost 5 bases, and 7 bases stayed unmatched. CDR3 sequence: CASSEGTGRNEQYF. The CDR3 region has the DNA TGTGCCAGCTCAGAGGGGACAGGGCGTAACGAGCAGTACTTC.

The V call is TRBV27, the J call TRBJ1-4; no reliable D call. Between the trimmed V and J ends, which lost 8 bases and 4 bases, there was a span of 8 bases. CDR1 is MNHEY, CDR2 SMNVEV, per germline (reference sequence). CDR3 length: 12 residues. The CDR3 spells CASGRYNEKLFF. CDR3 DNA sequence: TGTGCCAGCGGACGGTATAATGAAAAACTGTTTTTT.

The chain employs TRBV2 and TRBJ2-1; D gene uncertain. This CDR3 region has 15 residues. The V gene's germline CDR1 is SNHLY and CDR2 FYNNEI. The V gene lost 7 bases and the J gene lost 6 bases, with 19 bases spanning the gap. CDR3 amino acids: CASMSHSVSANEQFF. As DNA, the CDR3 is TGTGCCAGCATGTCCCACTCCGTCTCGGCCAATGAGCAGTTCTTC.

The chain recombines TRBV20-1 with TRBJ1-1; maybe TRBD1 (6 bases). Germline V gene sequence: CDR1 DFQATT, CDR2 SNEGSKA (reference sequence). The CDR3 is made up of 11 amino acids. The ends were cut back, 6 bases at V and 6 bases at J, with 11 bases in the middle. The CDR3 DNA follows: TGCAGTGCATCCAAGGGGGCTGAAGCTTTCTTT. Translating gives CSASKGAEAFF.